This passage covers 32 T cell receptor beta chains from one sample sequenced in a study of blood T cell repertoires in COVID-19. Generated by immunoSEQ multiplex PCR, the TCRdb table keeps only in-frame clones and is missing some. The sample has about 260,000 clones; 80% to 95% are singletons. The material sequenced was PBMCs or T cells enriched from blood (not recorded which). Receptors originate from a man in his forties who had been exposed to COVID-19.

CDR3 coding DNA: TGTGCCAGCAGTGAACCGACTCTGTACCAAGAGACCCAGTACTTC. Its translation is CASSEPTLYQETQYF. The chain is built from TRBV25-1 and TRBJ2-5; D gene unclear. CDR1 is MGHDK and CDR2 is SYGVNS in the germline V gene. This CDR3 region has 15 residues. Trimming took off 2 bases at V and 0 bases at J, with 10 bases between the two ends.

This clone appeared a few times. V gene TRBV19 combines with J gene TRBJ2-7; tentatively, D is TRBD1 (6 bases). There are 14 residues in the CDR3. Between the trimmed V and J ends, which lost 6 bases and 2 bases, there was a span of 14 bases. The germline V gene encodes CDR1 LNHDA and CDR2 SQIVND (reference sequence). The CDR3 region is CASRTGQETYEQYF. For the CDR3, the DNA is TGTGCCAGTAGAACGGGACAAGAAACCTACGAGCAGTACTTC. The full variable domain, in which reference TRBV19 and TRBJ2-7 provide the parts outside the CDR3, is DGGITQSPKYLFRKEGQNVTLSCEQNLNHDAMYWYRQDPGQGLRLIYYSQIVNDFQKGDIAEGYSVSREKKESFPLTVTSAQKNPTAFYLCASRTGQETYEQYFGPGTRLTVT.

This clone was observed once. This chain joins TRBV6-5 and TRBJ2-7, with a weak D call TRBD1 (6 bases). V lost 6 bases and J lost 2, with 8 bases in between. The germline CDR1 and CDR2 sequences are MNHEY and SVGAGI. The CDR3 runs to 12 residues. The CDR3: CASRDRTYEQYF. The DNA for the CDR3 is TGTGCCAGCAGGGACAGAACCTACGAGCAGTACTTC.

The chain is built from TRBV10-3 and TRBJ2-3; D may be TRBD1 (5 bases). Trimming pared 0 bases from V and 5 bases from J, leaving 15 bases between. The germline CDR1 and CDR2 sequences are ENHRY and SYGVKD. This CDR3 is built from 16 residues. The CDR3 spells CAISESKGRAVDTQYF. For the CDR3, the DNA is TGTGCCATCAGTGAGTCAAAGGGCAGGGCGGTAGATACGCAGTATTTT.

The chain employs TRBV5-1 and TRBJ2-7; 7 nucleotides align to TRBD1. In germline, CDR1 is SGHRS, CDR2 YFSETQ. The J segment lost 0 bases and the V segment lost 4 bases, leaving 1 base of the junction unmatched. The CDR3 is 13 amino acids. The CDR3 nucleotides are TGCGCCAGCAGCGGGACAGTCTCCTACGAGCAGTACTTC. Its translation is CASSGTVSYEQYF.

The CDR3 here is CATGLAEGDEQFF. The DNA of the CDR3 is TGTGCCACCGGACTAGCGGAGGGGGATGAGCAGTTCTTC. The chain couples TRBV28 to TRBJ2-1, with 10 bases that match TRBD2. This CDR3 spans 13 amino acids. Germline V gene lookup returns CDR1 MDHEN and CDR2 SYDVKM. The junction had 8 bases not matched to a gene; V was cut back by 10 bases and J by 8 bases.

The rearrangement links TRBV6-2 or TRBV6-3 to TRBJ2-1; 12 nucleotides agree with TRBD2. The CDR3 has 15 amino acids. Germline CDR1 is MNHEY and CDR2 is SVGEGT. V lost 5 bases and J lost 5; bases outside the gene matches: 4. CDR3: CASSTGLAGNNEQFF. The CDR3 DNA follows: TGTGCCAGCAGTACGGGACTAGCGGGTAACAATGAGCAGTTCTTC.

V gene TRBV6-5 combines with J gene TRBJ1-1, with 7 bases lining up with TRBD1. Germline CDR1 reads MNHEY; CDR2 reads SVGAGI. The CDR3 has 14 amino acids. With V trimmed by 6 bases and J by 4 bases, 8 bases remained unmatched. CDR3 residues: CASSLRGWATEAFF. CDR3 DNA sequence: TGTGCCAGCAGCCTCAGGGGGTGGGCCACTGAAGCTTTCTTT.

The gene calls are TRBV10-3 and TRBJ2-7; 7 nucleotides line up with TRBD2. The CDR3 runs 16 residues. V was clipped by 4 bases and J by 2 bases; unmatched bases: 11. In germline, CDR1 is ENHRY, CDR2 SYGVKD. CDR3 in DNA: TGTGCCATCAGTGTTTTTGGACTAGATGACACCTACGAGCAGTACTTC. Protein: CAISVFGLDDTYEQYF.

The rearrangement uses TRBV10-1 and TRBJ2-7; 7 nucleotides line up with TRBD1. The germline CDR1 and CDR2 sequences are WNHNN and SYGVQD (reference sequence). V was clipped by 4 bases and J by 1 base; unmatched bases: 1. The CDR3 is 13 residues long. The CDR3 spells CASSARGSYEQYF. The CDR3 DNA reads as TGCGCCAGCAGTGCCAGGGGGTCCTACGAGCAGTACTTC.

The chain combines TRBV9 with TRBJ1-4, with a possible D match to TRBD1 (5 bases). From germline, CDR1 is SGDLS and CDR2 YYNGEE. This CDR3 is built from 14 residues. The V gene lost 0 bases and the J gene lost 7 bases, with 10 bases spanning the gap. The CDR3 DNA reads TGTGCCAGCAGCGTAGATGGGGCTGCTGAAAAACTGTTTTTT. It encodes CASSVDGAAEKLFF.

The chain employs TRBV4-2 and TRBJ1-2, with TRBD1 as a possible D gene (5 bases). CDR1 LGHNA and CDR2 YNFKEQ come from the germline V gene. The CDR3 length is 15 residues. V lost 0 bases, J lost 8 bases, and 16 bases lay in between. CDR3 sequence (DNA): TGTGCCAGCAGCCAAGATTTGCGCGGGGGGAACGGCTACACCTTC. Its translation is CASSQDLRGGNGYTF.

V gene TRBV5-1 combines with J gene TRBJ1-3, with 10 bases aligning to TRBD1. There are 16 residues in the CDR3. The V gene's germline CDR1 is SGHRS and CDR2 YFSETQ. The trim removed 3 bases at V and 4 bases at J, leaving 7 bases unmatched. The CDR3 reads CASSYLGTGVGNTIYF. In nucleotides, the CDR3 is TGCGCCAGCAGCTATCTCGGGACAGGGGTCGGAAACACCATATATTTT.

The V and J genes are TRBV5-6 and TRBJ2-7; TRBD2 aligns across 10 bases. V gave up 4 bases and J gave up 12 bases; unmatched junction bases: 10. Germline assignment: CDR1 SGHDT and CDR2 YYEEEE. The CDR3 is made up of 13 amino acids. As DNA, the CDR3 is TGTGCCAGCAGCCCCGGGACTAGCGCCTCTCCGTACTTC. This codes for CASSPGTSASPYF.

The CDR3 DNA reads as TGTGCCAGCAGTAGGACAGGGGGTCAGCCCCAGCATTTT. Translating gives CASSRTGGQPQHF. V gene TRBV12-3 or TRBV12-4 combines with J gene TRBJ1-5; 10 bases match TRBD1. The V and J ends lost 5 bases and 6 bases, in that order; junction bases with no gene match: 1. This CDR3 region has 13 residues.

This chain uses TRBV18 with TRBJ2-5, with D maybe TRBD1 (6 bases). CDR3 length: 15 amino acids. V shed 3 bases and J shed 7 bases, with 18 bases lying between them. The germline V gene encodes CDR1 KGHSH and CDR2 LQKENI. The CDR3 DNA reads as TGTGCCAGCTCACCCCAGGCAGATTCGACAGGGACCCAGTACTTC. Its translation is CASSPQADSTGTQYF.

The J gene is TRBJ2-7, the V gene TRBV7-9; tentative D call: TRBD1 (5 bases). The germline CDR1 and CDR2 sequences are SEHNR and FQNEAQ (reference sequence). Between the trimmed V and J ends, which lost 8 bases and 3 bases, there was a span of 17 bases. The CDR3 covers 14 residues. The CDR3 loop is CASQAYPGNYEQYF. DNA of the CDR3: TGTGCCAGCCAAGCTTACCCAGGGAACTACGAGCAGTACTTC.

This chain joins TRBV21-1 and TRBJ2-3; TRBD2, the table's D call, was not compared with the DNA. TRBV21-1 is given as a pseudogene. The CDR3 is made up of 19 amino acids. CDR3 in amino acids: CAREYGQREGASSTDTQYF. In DNA form, the CDR3 reads TGTGCCAGAGAATATGGGCAGCGGGAGGGGGCCAGTAGCACAGATACGCAGTATTTT.

CDR3 in DNA: TGTGCCAGCAGCCAAGTCTCAGGGGGCCATTCACCCCTCCACTTT. Translation gives CASSQVSGGHSPLHF. V gene TRBV14 combines with J gene TRBJ1-6, with 8 bases identical to TRBD1. The CDR3 has 15 amino acids. CDR1 is SGHDN, CDR2 FVKESK, per germline. Trimming took 1 base from V and 8 from J; bases not matched to a gene: 4.

This chain joins TRBV2 and TRBJ2-1; 14 bases match TRBD2. The CDR3 is 16 residues long. The V gene end was trimmed by 6 bases and the J gene end by 4 bases; junction bases not matched to a gene: 5. In germline, CDR1 is SNHLY, CDR2 FYNNEI. The CDR3 DNA reads TGTGCCAGCAGAAGACTAGCGGGAGGGTTTTACAATGAGCAGTTCTTC. Protein: CASRRLAGGFYNEQFF.

The V and J genes are TRBV3-1 (or the pseudogene TRBV3-2) and TRBJ2-2; TRBD1 is a possible D gene (5 bases). V lost 3 bases and J lost 1, with 9 bases in between. Germline CDR1 LGHDT, CDR2 YNNKEL (reference sequence). The CDR3 runs to 15 residues. In DNA form, the CDR3 reads TGTGCCAGCAGCCACTTAGGACAGAACACCGGGGAGCTGTTTTTT. As protein: CASSHLGQNTGELFF.

The genes are TRBV19 and TRBJ1-5; 8 positions agree with TRBD1. The CDR3 covers 18 residues. CDR1 and CDR2 (germline): LNHDA, SQIVND (reference sequence). J lost 0 bases, V lost 5 bases, and 12 bases had no gene match. CDR3 sequence (DNA): TGTGCCAGTAGTCCTCGGACAGGGACGGGATATAGCAATCAGCCCCAGCATTTT. Translated, it gives CASSPRTGTGYSNQPQHF.

CDR3 DNA sequence: TGTGCCAGCAGCGTAGCGGGACAGGACTATCAGCCCCAGCATTTT. It yields the protein CASSVAGQDYQPQHF. This sequence joins TRBV9 and TRBJ1-5, with TRBD1 matching over 8 bases. J was trimmed by 5 bases and V by 0 bases; bases with no gene match: 4. CDR1 and CDR2 from the germline V gene are SGDLS and YYNGEE. CDR3 length equals 15 residues.

This chain uses TRBV18 with TRBJ2-2; 9 nucleotides align to TRBD1. This CDR3 is 21 amino acids long. The germline V gene has CDR1 KGHSH and CDR2 LQKENI. The V segment lost 1 base and the J segment 3 bases; nucleotides outside the gene matches: 18. Here the CDR3 DNA reads TGTGCCAGCTCACCACAAACTCTGGTGACACAGGGGGCGCATCACACCGGGGAGCTGTTTTTT. Protein: CASSPQTLVTQGAHHTGELFF.

This chain connects TRBV28 to TRBJ2-5, with 7 bases aligning to TRBD1. Germline loops: CDR1 MDHEN, CDR2 SYDVKM. CDR3 length: 13 amino acids. V shed 10 bases and J 3 bases; nucleotides not matched to a gene: 8. CDR3 sequence (DNA): TGTGCCACCGATGACAGGGCGAAAGAGACCCAGTACTTC. Its translation is CATDDRAKETQYF.

J is TRBJ1-1 and V is TRBV12-5; D ambiguous. Looked up from germline, CDR1 is LGHNT and CDR2 is FRNRAP. The V end was cut by 1 base, the J end by 2 bases, with 5 bases between. The CDR3 covers 13 residues. The DNA of the CDR3 is TGTGCTAGTGGTTTGGACGGTAACACTGAAGCTTTCTTT. Protein sequence: CASGLDGNTEAFF.

The chain combines TRBV5-4 with TRBJ1-5, with a tentative D call TRBD1 (5 bases). Trimming shortened V by 2 bases and J by 0 bases, and 15 bases separated the two germline ends. The germline V gene has CDR1 SGHNT and CDR2 YYREEE (reference sequence). The CDR3 runs 17 residues. The DNA of the CDR3 is TGTGCCAGCAGCTTAACGGGGGGGGACTATAGCAATCAGCCCCAGCATTTT. This sequence encodes CASSLTGGDYSNQPQHF.

This sequence joins TRBV7-2 and TRBJ1-5, with a tentative D call TRBD1 (5 bases). Germline V gene data show CDR1 as SGHTA and CDR2 as FQGNSA. The CDR3 loop spans 15 amino acids. Trimming stripped 2 bases from V and 11 bases from J, with 19 bases between. The CDR3 DNA is TGTGCCAGCAGCTTACTTCACGGGGGACGCCAGGCCCAGCATTTT. Translating gives CASSLLHGGRQAQHF. The variable domain in full, with the rest retrieved from reference TRBV7-2 and TRBJ1-5, is GAGVSQSPSNKVTEKGKDVELRCDPISGHTALYWYRQSLGQGLEFLIYFQGNSAPDKSGLPSDRFSAERTGGSVSTLTIQRTQQEDSAVYLCASSLLHGGRQAQHFGDGTRLSIL.

The V and J genes are TRBV6-2 or TRBV6-3 and TRBJ1-5; 9 bases agree with TRBD1. The CDR3 consists of 14 residues. Trimming cost V 4 bases and J 9 bases; bases outside gene matches: 7. Germline V gene data show CDR1 as MNHEY and CDR2 as SVGEGT. CDR3 sequence: CASSLRQGVLPQHF. For the CDR3, the DNA is TGTGCCAGCAGTTTAAGACAGGGGGTACTGCCCCAGCATTTT.

The genes are TRBV7-9 and TRBJ1-1, with TRBD1 matching 10 bases. The CDR3 runs 14 residues. The germline V gene encodes CDR1 SEHNR and CDR2 FQNEAQ (reference sequence). Unmatched junction bases numbered 2, after V lost 5 bases and J lost 2 bases. The CDR3 coding sequence is TGTGCCAGCAGCAGGACAGGGGGTAACACTGAAGCTTTCTTT. It codes for CASSRTGGNTEAFF.

The CDR3 region is CASSLEGFESEQYF. Here the CDR3 DNA reads TGTGCCAGCAGCTTGGAGGGTTTCGAATCCGAGCAGTACTTC. This chain links TRBV11-2 with TRBJ2-7, with D tentatively TRBD2 (6 bases). Trimming left V 3 bases short and J 6 bases short, with 15 bases between. From germline, CDR1 is SGHAT and CDR2 FQNNGV. The CDR3 runs 14 residues.

The chain joins TRBV9 to TRBJ1-2; no clear D gene. This CDR3 has 13 residues. From germline, CDR1 is SGDLS and CDR2 YYNGEE. The V end was cut by 3 bases, the J end by 8 bases, with 14 bases between. CDR3 sequence: CASSDHSGWGYTF. The DNA of the CDR3 is TGTGCCAGCAGCGACCACAGTGGTTGGGGCTACACCTTC.